This is a list of T cell receptor beta chains from one sample in a study of blood T cell repertoires in COVID-19. Clones were read by immunoSEQ multiplex PCR, and TCRdb kept only the in-frame ones, dropping some. The repertoire holds around 160,000 clones, with 85% to 95% as singletons. Sequences were obtained from peripheral blood. Receptor source: a woman in her sixties or seventies with COVID-19, enrolled during active disease. The CDR3 runs from the conserved cysteine through the conserved F or W. Fields, in order: clone size, J gene, V gene, D gene, CDR3 DNA, CDR3 protein. A D gene is named only where the DNA matches it firmly. Clone size is stated in some rows and not others, as once, few, many or a class when expanded.

- TRBJ2-7 TRBV20-1 - TGCAGTGCTAGTTCAGGCAGAAGGCTCTACGAGCAGTACTTC CSASSGRRLYEQYF
- TRBJ1-1 TRBV12-3/TRBV12-4 - TGTGCCAGCAGTTTAGTACAAAACACTGAAGCTTTCTTT CASSLVQNTEAFF
- TRBJ1-2 TRBV9 TRBD1 TGTGCCAGCAGCTTTACGGACAGGGGGCAAGTTGGCTACACCTTC CASSFTDRGQVGYTF
- TRBJ2-2 TRBV7-3 TRBD1 TGTGCCAGCAGCTTGCAGGGGGCCCTCACCTTGAACACCGGGGAGCTGTTTTTT CASSLQGALTLNTGELFF
- TRBJ1-1 TRBV19 - TGTGCCAGTAGTATCGGGGGAGGGGCATCCGCTGAAGCTTTCTTT CASSIGGGASAEAFF
- TRBJ1-1 TRBV6-1 - TGTGCCAGCAGTGACCAAGGACTCCAGAACACTGAAGCTTTCTTT CASSDQGLQNTEAFF
- TRBJ1-2 TRBV7-2 TRBD1 TGTGCCAGCAGCTTGACAGGGGGCAACCCCTATGGCTACACCTTC CASSLTGGNPYGYTF
- TRBJ2-7 TRBV7-2 TRBD1 TGTGCCAGCAGCTTAAGGACAGGGCCTCTTTCCTACGAGCAGTACTTC CASSLRTGPLSYEQYF
once TRBJ1-1 TRBV7-8 TRBD1 TGTGCCAGCAGCCTAATGACAGGAATCAGGGGGGACACTGAAGCTTTCTTT CASSLMTGIRGDTEAFF
once TRBJ1-2 TRBV10-3 - TGTGCCATCAGCGGAGAGACGGGAAACTATGGCTACACCTTC CAISGETGNYGYTF
- TRBJ1-2 TRBV19 - TGTGCCAGTAGTCTTTCCGGACTCTCCTCGGGGGGCTACACCTTC CASSLSGLSSGGYTF
- TRBJ2-5 TRBV7-3 - TGTGCCAGCAGCTTACAGGGCCTCCAAGAGACCCAGTACTTC CASSLQGLQETQYF
- TRBJ1-2 TRBV5-4 - TGTGCCAGCAGCCCAGACAGCTATGGCTACACCTTC CASSPDSYGYTF
- TRBJ2-2 TRBV7-7 - TGTGCTAGCAGCTTTAAGGGAGTAAAGCCCGGGGAGCTGTTTTTT CASSFKGVKPGELFF
- TRBJ2-3 TRBV12-3/TRBV12-4 TRBD1 TGTGCCAGCACCCCGGGACAGGGGGCGCAGTATTTT CASTPGQGAQYF
- TRBJ2-3 TRBV7-2 TRBD1 TGTGCCAGCAGCTTAGGTCAGTCAGGGGGTACGCAGTATTTT CASSLGQSGGTQYF
- TRBJ1-2 TRBV6-6 - TGTGCCAGCAGTTACTCAGGGGTGGGGAACTATGGCTACACCTTC CASSYSGVGNYGYTF
- TRBJ1-1 TRBV6-5 - TGTGCCAGCAGTTACTCGGCAGGGAACACTGAAGCTTTCTTT CASSYSAGNTEAFF
- TRBJ2-7 TRBV2 TRBD2 TGTGCCAGCAGGTTCAGCGGGGGGGCCCACGAGCAGTACTTC CASRFSGGAHEQYF
- TRBJ2-5 TRBV3-1/TRBV3-2 TRBD2 TGTGCCAGCAGCCAAGGGGGTAGCGGGGGCCCTCGGGAGACCCAGTACTTC CASSQGGSGGPRETQYF
- TRBJ1-1 TRBV7-6 - TGTGCCAGCAGGTATACAGACAGAAAGAACACTGAAGCTTTCTTT CASRYTDRKNTEAFF
- TRBJ1-2 TRBV19 - TGTGCCACCGCGACGGGAGCTAACTATGGCTACACCTTC CATATGANYGYTF
- TRBJ1-1 TRBV7-7 - TGTGCTAGCAGCTTAGAGGGGCGGAACACTGAAGCTTTCTTT CASSLEGRNTEAFF
- TRBJ1-1 TRBV3-1/TRBV3-2 TRBD1 TGTGCCAGCAGCCGGACAGGAACTGAAGCTTTCTTT CASSRTGTEAFF
- TRBJ2-7 TRBV11-2 - TGTGCCAGCAGCCGCGCGGTTTACCTCTACGAGCAGTACTTC CASSRAVYLYEQYF
- TRBJ1-1 TRBV2 - TGTGCCAGCAGTGGAGACATACAGGGCACTGAAGCTTTCTTT CASSGDIQGTEAFF
- TRBJ2-3 TRBV7-3 TRBD2 TGTGCCAGCAGCTTTAGCGGGGGGGCCTCAGATACGCAGTATTTT CASSFSGGASDTQYF
- TRBJ1-2 TRBV7-2 - TGTGCCAGCAGCTTAGAAGCGGGAACTCCCTATGGCTACACCTTC CASSLEAGTPYGYTF
- TRBJ1-2 TRBV6-2/TRBV6-3 - TGTGCCAGCAGTTACTCGAAACCCGGGACTAACTATGGCTACACCTTC CASSYSKPGTNYGYTF
- TRBJ2-1 TRBV18 TRBD2 TGTGCCAGCTCACCAGGGGTTCTAGCGGTGAAAGTAGGGCAGTTCTTC CASSPGVLAVKVGQFF
- TRBJ1-2 TRBV6-5 - TGTGCCAGCAGTCGCGCGGCCAGAGCTAACTATGGCTACACCTTC CASSRAARANYGYTF
few TRBJ2-7 TRBV27 - TGTGCCAGCAGTTACCCCTGGCCCCCCTACGAGCAGTACTTC CASSYPWPPYEQYF
- TRBJ1-6 TRBV3-1/TRBV3-2 TRBD1 TGTGCCAGCAGCCAAGCTAGGGGGCGAATAAGCTCCTATAATTCACCCCTCCACTTT CASSQARGRISSYNSPLHF
once TRBJ1-2 TRBV2 TRBD1 TGTGCCAGCAGCCAAACCAGATCCGGGACAGAAGGCTACACCTTC CASSQTRSGTEGYTF
- TRBJ1-4 TRBV7-8 - TGTGCCAGCAGCCAGCCTGATGCAACTAATGAAAAACTGTTTTTT CASSQPDATNEKLFF
- TRBJ2-3 TRBV12-3/TRBV12-4 TRBD2 TGTGCCAGCAGAAGCGGGGGGGCAGATACGCAGTATTTT CASRSGGADTQYF
- TRBJ2-3 TRBV5-4 TRBD2 TGTGCCAGCAGCTTTCGGCGGGGGGGCGAAACGCAGTATTTT CASSFRRGGETQYF
- TRBJ1-1 TRBV5-1 - TGCGCCAGCAGCTGGGGACAACCGAACACTGAAGCTTTCTTT CASSWGQPNTEAFF